This TCR beta chain came from a study of beta chain features in type 1 diabetes. General study findings and limits: Patients with Type 1 diabetes showed moderately but significantly shorter TCRB CDR3s in all four CD4+ subsets. Cells with high TCR expression could be over-represented when cDNA is sequenced.

The whole isolated RNA underwent reverse transcription, so sequencing captured expressed TCRB transcripts. Sequencing of naive, central memory and regulatory T cell samples gave an average of around 3.8 million reads. Libraries were prepared by immunoSEQ multiplex PCR; TCRdb keeps only in-frame clonotypes and omits some of them. The profile shows over 700,000 clones, 17% of them singletons. Remarks on this clone: Its antigen is not identified.

Germline assignment: CDR1 SGHTA and CDR2 FQGNSA. Trimming pared 5 bases from V and 4 bases from J, leaving 16 bases between. This CDR3 spans 15 amino acids. The clonotype originates from a woman in her late teens or twenties in good health. This sequence joins TRBV7-2 and TRBJ2-3; D may be TRBD2 (6 bases). Sequences were obtained from naive CD4+ T cells from blood. The CDR3 protein is CASSRGTFGPDTQYF. CDR3 coding DNA: TGTGCCAGCAGCCGTGGGACTTTTGGGCCAGATACGCAGTATTTT.